This TCR beta chain was observed in a study of blood T cell repertoires in COVID-19. Study-level background: T cells, B-cell-depleted T cells, or PBMCs provided the cDNA or gDNA that served as material.

Original handling: The authors estimated nucleated cell counts from reference gene primer amplification. Repertoires were generated with immunoSEQ multiplex PCR, while TCRdb's copy carries only in-frame clones and drops some. The V and J calls and clone size are taken from that table; D and trimming were inferred from the DNA. The sample includes about 200,000 clones, around four fifths of them seen just once. Input material: peripheral blood. The clonotype was recovered from a human donor in a cohort sampled during active COVID-19.

CDR3 region: CASSFQGADTEAFF. The CDR3, as DNA: TGTGCCAGCAGCTTTCAGGGGGCGGACACTGAAGCTTTCTTT. This chain uses TRBV7-9 with TRBJ1-1; 8 bases are shared with TRBD1. This CDR3 spans 14 amino acids. The germline gives CDR1 SEHNR, CDR2 FQNEAQ (reference sequence). With V trimmed by 3 bases and J by 3 bases, 3 bases remained unmatched.